This TCR beta chain derives from a study of vaccination effects on CD4 cells after COVID-19. On the study more broadly: Following the second dose by a median of 72 days, the post-vaccine samples were obtained. Study observations and caveats: Late after vaccination, infection- and vaccine-induced clones showed marked clonal contraction.

From germline, CDR1 is GTSNPN and CDR2 SVGIG (reference sequence). V was trimmed by 2 bases and J by 10 bases, leaving 6 bases between them. CDR3 length equals 11 residues. Using viral peptide pools, the ViraFEST assay grew out antigen-specific CD4+ T cells prior to sequencing. When around 10 days of culture had elapsed, CD4+ T cells were isolated. Of the BNT162b2 and mRNA-1273 vaccines, participants received two doses of one or the other. Vaccinated participants had no history of SARS-CoV-2 infection and tested negative for nucleocapsid antibodies. Wells of roughly 1.9 million PBMC each were grown with about 9.5 IU/ml IL-2 and approximately 9.6 ug/ml peptides. The method was immunoSEQ multiplex PCR; TCRdb's version includes in-frame clones alone and lacks a portion of them. The sample consists of about 69,000 clones, around four fifths of them appearing once. On this clone itself: No antigen is known for it.

The chain employs TRBV30 and TRBJ1-6; no definite D call. This TCR was sampled from a human donor who received a COVID-19 vaccine. The specimen comprised CD4+ T cells from PBMCs cultured with HCoV-OC43 spike peptides, sampled after COVID-19 vaccination. Indicated subset: HCoV-OC43 spike overlapping peptide pool stimulation. CDR3 amino acids: CAWSLRSPLHF. The CDR3 bases are TGTGCCTGGAGTCTGAGGTCACCCCTCCACTTT.